This TCR beta chain appears in the sequencing data of a study of blood T cell repertoires in COVID-19. This clone has more than one count but fewer than ten. The germline V gene has CDR1 LNHDA and CDR2 SQIVND (reference sequence). The CDR3 totals 14 residues. The V segment lost 3 bases and the J segment 7 bases; nucleotides outside the gene matches: 7. Original processing methods: Researchers report that nucleated cell counts were estimated from reference gene primer amplification. The method was immunoSEQ multiplex PCR; TCRdb's version includes in-frame clones alone and lacks a portion of them. V and J calls and clone size follow that table, whereas D and trimming were derived from the DNA. The sample has roughly 62,000 clones; around 87% are singletons.

The chain joins TRBV19 to TRBJ2-7; TRBD1 matches 9 bases. The receptor's source is a human donor with active COVID-19. The donor label of this sample is uncertain. Input material: peripheral blood. CDR3 in DNA: TGTGCCAGTAGTATCGACAGGGGGATGGGGGAGCAGTACTTC. Translated: CASSIDRGMGEQYF.